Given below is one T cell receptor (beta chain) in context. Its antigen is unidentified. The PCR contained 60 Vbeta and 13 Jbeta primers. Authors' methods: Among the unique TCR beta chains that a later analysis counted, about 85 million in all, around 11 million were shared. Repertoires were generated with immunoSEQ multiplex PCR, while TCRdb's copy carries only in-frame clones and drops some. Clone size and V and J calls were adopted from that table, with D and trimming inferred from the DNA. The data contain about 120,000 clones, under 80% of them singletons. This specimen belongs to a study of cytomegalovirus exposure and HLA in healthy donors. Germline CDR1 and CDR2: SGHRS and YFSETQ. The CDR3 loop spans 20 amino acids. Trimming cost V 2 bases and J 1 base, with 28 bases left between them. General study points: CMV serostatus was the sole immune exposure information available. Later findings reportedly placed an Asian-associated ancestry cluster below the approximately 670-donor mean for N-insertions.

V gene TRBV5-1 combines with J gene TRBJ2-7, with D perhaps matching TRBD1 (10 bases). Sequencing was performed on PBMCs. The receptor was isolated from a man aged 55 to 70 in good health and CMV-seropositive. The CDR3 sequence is CASSLMRGDRGLAGSYEQYF. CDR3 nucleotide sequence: TGCGCCAGCAGCTTAATGCGCGGCGACAGGGGGCTAGCGGGATCCTACGAGCAGTACTTC.